A single T cell receptor beta chain is shown here with its context. Here immunoSEQ multiplex PCR was the method, and the copy in TCRdb shows in-frame clones only, minus some. The sample carries some 110,000 clones, 90% recorded once. The data stem from a study of T cell responses to AZD1222 COVID-19 vaccine. With V trimmed by 2 bases and J by 6 bases, 11 bases remained unmatched. Per the germline V gene, CDR1 is MRHNA and CDR2 is SNTAGT. CDR3 length equals 18 residues. This sequence joins TRBV6-4 and TRBJ2-1; 12 nucleotides agree with TRBD2. The TCR comes from an adult who received the AZD1222 COVID-19 vaccine. The sample consisted of peripheral blood, taken 28 days after the second AZD1222 dose. DNA for the CDR3: TGTGCCAGCAGTGACACTAGCGGGGGGAGATTGGGGATCAATGAGCAGTTCTTC. Translated, it gives CASSDTSGGRLGINEQFF.